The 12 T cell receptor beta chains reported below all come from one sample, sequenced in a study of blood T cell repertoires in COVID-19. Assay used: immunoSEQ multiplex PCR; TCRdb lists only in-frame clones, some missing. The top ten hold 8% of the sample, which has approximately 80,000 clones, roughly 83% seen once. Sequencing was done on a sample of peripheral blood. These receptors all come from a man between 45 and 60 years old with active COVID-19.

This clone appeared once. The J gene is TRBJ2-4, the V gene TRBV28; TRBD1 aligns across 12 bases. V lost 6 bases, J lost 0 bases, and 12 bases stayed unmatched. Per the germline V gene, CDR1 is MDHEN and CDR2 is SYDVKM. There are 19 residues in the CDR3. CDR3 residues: CASSETGTGGGGAKNIQYF. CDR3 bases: TGTGCCAGCAGCGAAACCGGGACAGGGGGCGGGGGAGCCAAAAACATTCAGTACTTC.

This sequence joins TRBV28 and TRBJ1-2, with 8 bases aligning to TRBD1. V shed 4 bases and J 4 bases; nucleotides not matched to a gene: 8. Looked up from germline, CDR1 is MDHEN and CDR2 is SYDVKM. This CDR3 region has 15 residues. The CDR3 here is CASSSPGDRRYGYTF. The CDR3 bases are TGTGCCAGCAGTTCCCCTGGGGACAGGCGCTATGGCTACACCTTC.

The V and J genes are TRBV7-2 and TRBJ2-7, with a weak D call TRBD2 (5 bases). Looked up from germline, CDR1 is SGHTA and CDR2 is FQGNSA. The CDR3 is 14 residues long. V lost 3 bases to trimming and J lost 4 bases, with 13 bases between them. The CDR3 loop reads CASSFTAPGYEQYF. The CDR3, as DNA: TGTGCCAGCAGCTTTACCGCCCCGGGATACGAGCAGTACTTC.

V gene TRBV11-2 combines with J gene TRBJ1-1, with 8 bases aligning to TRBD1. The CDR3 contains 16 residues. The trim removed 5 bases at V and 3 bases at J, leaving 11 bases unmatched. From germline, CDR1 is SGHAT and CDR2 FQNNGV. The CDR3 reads CASSPRTGRGDTEAFF. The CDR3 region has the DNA TGTGCCAGCAGCCCCCGGACAGGGCGAGGGGACACTGAAGCTTTCTTT.

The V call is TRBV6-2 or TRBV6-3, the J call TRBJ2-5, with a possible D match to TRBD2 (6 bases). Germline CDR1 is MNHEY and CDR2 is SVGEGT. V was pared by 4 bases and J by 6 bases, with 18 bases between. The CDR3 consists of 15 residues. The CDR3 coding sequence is TGTGCCAGCAGTTCGGGGACGGGGGATGGGCAGACCCAGTACTTC. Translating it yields CASSSGTGDGQTQYF.

The CDR3 loop reads CASSLAYQNTDTQYF. Here the CDR3 DNA reads TGTGCCAGCAGCTTAGCCTATCAAAACACAGATACGCAGTATTTT. The chain links TRBV7-2 to TRBJ2-3; D gene unclear. This CDR3 has 15 residues. Germline CDR1 reads SGHTA; CDR2 reads FQGNSA. Trimming removed 0 bases from V and 2 bases from J, with 9 bases in between. The entire variable domain, with the rest obtained from reference TRBV7-2 and TRBJ2-3, is as follows: GAGVSQSPSNKVTEKGKDVELRCDPISGHTALYWYRQSLGQGLEFLIYFQGNSAPDKSGLPSDRFSAERTGGSVSTLTIQRTQQEDSAVYLCASSLAYQNTDTQYFGPGTRLTVL.

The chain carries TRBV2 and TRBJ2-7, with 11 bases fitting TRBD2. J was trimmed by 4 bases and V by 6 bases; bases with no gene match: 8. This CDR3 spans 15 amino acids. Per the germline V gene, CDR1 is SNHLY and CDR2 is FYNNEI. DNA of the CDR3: TGTGCCAGCAGCGCCGGACTAGCGGGTAATTACGAGCAGTACTTC. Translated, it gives CASSAGLAGNYEQYF.

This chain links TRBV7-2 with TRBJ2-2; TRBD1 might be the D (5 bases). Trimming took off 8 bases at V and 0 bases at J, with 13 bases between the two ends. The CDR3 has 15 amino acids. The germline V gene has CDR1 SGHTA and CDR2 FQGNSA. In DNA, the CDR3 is TGTGCCAGCCCAGGAAAGGGGTCGAACACCGGGGAGCTGTTTTTT. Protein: CASPGKGSNTGELFF.

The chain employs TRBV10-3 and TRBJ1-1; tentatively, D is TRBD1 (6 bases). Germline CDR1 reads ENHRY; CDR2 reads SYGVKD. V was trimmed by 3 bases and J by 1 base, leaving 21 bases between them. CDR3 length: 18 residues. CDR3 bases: TGTGCCATCAGTGACAGGGACAATCGGATAACTAAGAACACTGAAGCTTTCTTT. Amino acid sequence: CAISDRDNRITKNTEAFF.

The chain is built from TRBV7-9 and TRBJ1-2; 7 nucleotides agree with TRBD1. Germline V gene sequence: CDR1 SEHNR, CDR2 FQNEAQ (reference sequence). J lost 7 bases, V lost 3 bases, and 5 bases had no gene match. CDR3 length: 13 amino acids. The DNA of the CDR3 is TGTGCCAGCAGCTTGGAGGGGGCGGGTGGCTACACCTTC. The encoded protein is CASSLEGAGGYTF.

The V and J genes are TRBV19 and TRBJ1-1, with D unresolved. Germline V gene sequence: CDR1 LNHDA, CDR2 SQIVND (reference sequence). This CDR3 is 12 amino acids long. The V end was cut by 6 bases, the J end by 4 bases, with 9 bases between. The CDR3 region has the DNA TGTGCCAGTAGCCAGGTGTCCACTGAAGCTTTCTTT. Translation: CASSQVSTEAFF.

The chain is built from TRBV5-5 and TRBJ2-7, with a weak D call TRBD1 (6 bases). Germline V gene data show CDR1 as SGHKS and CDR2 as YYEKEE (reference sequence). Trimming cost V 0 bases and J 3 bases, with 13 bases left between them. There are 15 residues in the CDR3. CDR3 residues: CASSLVGGYGYEQYF. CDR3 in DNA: TGTGCCAGCAGCTTGGTTGGGGGCTATGGCTACGAGCAGTACTTC.